This note documents a single T cell receptor beta chain sequence. Profiled with immunoSEQ multiplex PCR; TCRdb holds only in-frame clones, not every one. The table has some 5,800 clones, 86% seen once. This CDR3 contains 15 residues. Germline V gene lookup returns CDR1 SGHRS and CDR2 YFSETQ. Trimming took off 0 bases at V and 7 bases at J, with 11 bases between the two ends. The data were taken from a study of T cell clonotyping in hematopoietic cell transplantation. The sample consisted of peripheral blood mononuclear cells, taken 180 days after allogeneic stem cell transplant. The chain is built from TRBV5-1 and TRBJ1-6; TRBD1 might be the D (5 bases). This receptor was taken from a female patient in her fifties or sixties who had an allogeneic stem cell transplant from an unrelated donor, so the T cells may come from the graft donor. Some clones in this sample may be carry-over from other donors' samples. CDR3: CASSLDGGSNSPLHF. CDR3 bases: TGCGCCAGCAGCTTGGACGGGGGGTCCAATTCACCCCTCCACTTT. Together with reference TRBV5-1 and TRBJ1-6, the CDR3 gives the full variable domain: KAGVTQTPRYLIKTRGQQVTLSCSPISGHRSVSWYQQTPGQGLQFLFEYFSETQRNKGNFPGRFSGRQFSNSRSEMNVSTLELGDSALYLCASSLDGGSNSPLHFGNGTRLTVT.